This T cell receptor beta chain was retrieved from a study of HIV-infected patients and healthy controls. Ten or more counts support this clonotype. Around 530 ng RNA was reverse transcribed with alpha and beta constant-region primers. Using multiplexing indices, alpha and beta chain libraries were generated apart by chain-specific third strand synthesis. Using its own MiXCR run on the 5' RACE reads, TCRdb lists one record per CDR3 protein. Among 7,500 to 9,500 distinct CDR3 sequences listed, 8% were seen once. V was pared by 2 bases and J by 5 bases, with 5 bases of the junction left unmatched. Per germline, CDR1 SEHNR and CDR2 FQNEAQ (reference sequence). The CDR3 totals 15 residues. The repertoire came from unfractionated whole blood and reflected all unsorted peripheral T cells. Enrolled donors were untreated HIV-infected adults about to begin antiretroviral therapy.

Specimen: blood, collected before antiretroviral therapy. The V gene is TRBV7-9, the J gene TRBJ2-5, with TRBD1 matching over 10 bases. The receptor's source is an adult with HIV infection. The donor label of this sample is uncertain. Written as DNA, the CDR3 is TGTGCCAGCAGCTTATTAGGGACAGGGGAGGAGACCCAGTACTTC. This encodes CASSLLGTGEETQYF.